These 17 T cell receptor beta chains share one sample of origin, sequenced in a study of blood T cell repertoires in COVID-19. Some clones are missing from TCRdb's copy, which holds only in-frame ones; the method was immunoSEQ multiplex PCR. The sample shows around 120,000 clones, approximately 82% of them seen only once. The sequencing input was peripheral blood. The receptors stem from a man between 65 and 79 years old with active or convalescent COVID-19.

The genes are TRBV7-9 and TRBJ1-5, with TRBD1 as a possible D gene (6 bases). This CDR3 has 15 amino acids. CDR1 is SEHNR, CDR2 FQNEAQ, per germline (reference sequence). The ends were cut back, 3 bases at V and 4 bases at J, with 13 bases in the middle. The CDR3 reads CASSLGADSNQPQHF. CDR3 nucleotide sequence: TGTGCCAGCAGCTTGGGGGCGGACAGTAATCAGCCCCAGCATTTT.

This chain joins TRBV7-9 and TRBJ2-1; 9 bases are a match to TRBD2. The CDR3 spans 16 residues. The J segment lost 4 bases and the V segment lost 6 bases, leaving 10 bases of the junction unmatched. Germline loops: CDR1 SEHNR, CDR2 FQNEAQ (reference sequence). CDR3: CASRLPGLATYNEQFF. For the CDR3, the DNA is TGTGCCAGCAGGCTTCCGGGACTAGCCACGTACAATGAGCAGTTCTTC. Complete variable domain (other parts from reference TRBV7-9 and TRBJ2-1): DTGVSQNPRHKITKRGQNVTFRCDPISEHNRLYWYRQTLGQGPEFLTYFQNEAQLEKSRLLSDRFSAERPKGSFSTLEIQRTEQGDSAMYLCASRLPGLATYNEQFFGPGTRLTVL.

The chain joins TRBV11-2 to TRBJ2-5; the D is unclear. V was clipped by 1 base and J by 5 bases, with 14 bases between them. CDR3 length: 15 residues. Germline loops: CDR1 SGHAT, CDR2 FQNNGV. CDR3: CASSLVGFQLETQYF. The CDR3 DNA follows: TGTGCCAGCAGCTTAGTCGGGTTTCAACTCGAGACCCAGTACTTC.

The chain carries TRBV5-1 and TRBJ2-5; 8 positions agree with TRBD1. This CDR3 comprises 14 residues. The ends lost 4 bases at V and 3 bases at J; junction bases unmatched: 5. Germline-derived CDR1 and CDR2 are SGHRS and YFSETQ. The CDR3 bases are TGCGCCAGCAGCCCCCAGACAGGGGAAGAGACCCAGTACTTC. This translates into CASSPQTGEETQYF.

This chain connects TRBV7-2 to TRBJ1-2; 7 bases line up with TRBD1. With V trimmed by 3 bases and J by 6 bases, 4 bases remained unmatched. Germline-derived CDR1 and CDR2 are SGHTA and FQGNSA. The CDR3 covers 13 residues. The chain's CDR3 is CASSLTGSNGYTF. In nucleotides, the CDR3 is TGTGCCAGCAGCTTGACAGGGAGTAATGGCTACACCTTC.

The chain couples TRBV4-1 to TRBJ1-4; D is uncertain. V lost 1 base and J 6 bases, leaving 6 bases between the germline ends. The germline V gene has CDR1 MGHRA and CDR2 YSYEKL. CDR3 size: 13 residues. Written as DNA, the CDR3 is TGCGCCAGCAGCCAAGGAGGGTATGAAAAACTGTTTTTT. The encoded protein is CASSQGGYEKLFF.

This CDR3 is CASRGFSLGAEETQYF. CDR3 in DNA: TGTGCCAGCAGAGGTTTCAGTTTGGGGGCTGAAGAGACCCAGTACTTC. This rearrangement joins TRBV27 to TRBJ2-5, with D perhaps TRBD1 (6 bases). Trimming shortened V by 6 bases and J by 3 bases, and 20 bases separated the two germline ends. The CDR3 spans 16 residues. CDR1 and CDR2 from the germline V gene are MNHEY and SMNVEV (reference sequence).

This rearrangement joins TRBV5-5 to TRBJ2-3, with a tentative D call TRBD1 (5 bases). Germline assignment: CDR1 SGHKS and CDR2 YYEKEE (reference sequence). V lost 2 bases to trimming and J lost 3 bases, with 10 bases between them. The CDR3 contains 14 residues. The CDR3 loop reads CASSFRGFTDTQYF. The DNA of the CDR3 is TGTGCCAGCAGCTTTAGGGGCTTTACAGATACGCAGTATTTT.

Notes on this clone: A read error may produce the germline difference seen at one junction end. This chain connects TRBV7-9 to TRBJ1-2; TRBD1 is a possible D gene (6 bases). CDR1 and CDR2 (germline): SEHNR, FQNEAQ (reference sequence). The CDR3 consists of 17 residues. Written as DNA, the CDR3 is TGTGCCAGCAGCTTATTGCGAGACAGGCGTCTTATGGCTACACCGTCCTTC. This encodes CASSLLRDRRLMATPSF.

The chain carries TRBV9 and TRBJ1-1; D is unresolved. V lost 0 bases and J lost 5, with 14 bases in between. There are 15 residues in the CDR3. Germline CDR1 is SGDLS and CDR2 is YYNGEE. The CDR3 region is CASSVGGGTSTEAFF. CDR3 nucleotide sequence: TGTGCCAGCAGCGTAGGAGGAGGAACTTCGACTGAAGCTTTCTTT.

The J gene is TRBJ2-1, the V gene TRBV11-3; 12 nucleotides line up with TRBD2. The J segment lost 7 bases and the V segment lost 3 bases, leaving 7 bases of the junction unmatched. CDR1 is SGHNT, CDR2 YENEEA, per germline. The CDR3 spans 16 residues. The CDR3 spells CASSLSSSGGANEQFF. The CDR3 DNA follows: TGTGCCAGCAGCTTGAGTTCTAGCGGGGGGGCGAATGAGCAGTTCTTC.

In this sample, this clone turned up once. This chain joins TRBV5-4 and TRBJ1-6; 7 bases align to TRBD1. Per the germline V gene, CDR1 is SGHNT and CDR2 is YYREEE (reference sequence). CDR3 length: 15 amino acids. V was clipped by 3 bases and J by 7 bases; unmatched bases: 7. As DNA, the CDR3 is TGTGCCAGCAGCTCACGGACAGGAGACAATTCACCCCTCCACTTT. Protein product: CASSSRTGDNSPLHF.

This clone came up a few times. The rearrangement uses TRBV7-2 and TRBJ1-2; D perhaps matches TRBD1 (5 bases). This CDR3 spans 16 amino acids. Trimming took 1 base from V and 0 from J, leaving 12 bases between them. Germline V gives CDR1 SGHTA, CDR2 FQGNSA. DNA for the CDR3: TGTGCCAGCAGCTTAGACGCGGGGCGGGCTAACTATGGCTACACCTTC. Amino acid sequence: CASSLDAGRANYGYTF.

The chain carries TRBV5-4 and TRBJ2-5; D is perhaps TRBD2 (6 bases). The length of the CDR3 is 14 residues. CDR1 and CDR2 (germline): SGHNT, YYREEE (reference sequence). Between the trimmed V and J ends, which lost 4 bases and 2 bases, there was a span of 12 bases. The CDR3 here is CASSDISGQETQYF. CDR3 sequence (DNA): TGTGCCAGCAGCGATATTAGCGGACAAGAGACCCAGTACTTC.

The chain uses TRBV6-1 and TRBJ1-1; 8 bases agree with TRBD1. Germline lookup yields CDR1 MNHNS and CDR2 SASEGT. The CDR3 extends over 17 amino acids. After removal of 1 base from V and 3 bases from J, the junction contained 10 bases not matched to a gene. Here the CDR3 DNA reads TGTGCCAGCAGTGAAGGGCAGGGGGCGGGTGGCTACACTGAAGCTTTCTTT. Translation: CASSEGQGAGGYTEAFF.

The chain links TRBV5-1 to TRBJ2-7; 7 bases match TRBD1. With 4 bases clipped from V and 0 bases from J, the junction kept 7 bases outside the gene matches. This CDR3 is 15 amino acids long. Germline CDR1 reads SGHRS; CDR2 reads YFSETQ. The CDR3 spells CASSPRDSYSYEQYF. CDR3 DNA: TGCGCCAGCAGCCCCCGGGACAGCTACTCCTACGAGCAGTACTTC.

The CDR3 DNA sequence: TGTGCCTCTGACGGCGGGGTACGAGAAAAACTGTTTTTT. It codes for CASDGGVREKLFF. This chain joins TRBV30 and TRBJ1-4; the D is unclear. Germline V lookup: CDR1 GTSNPN, CDR2 SVGIG (reference sequence). Trimming removed 7 bases at V and 8 bases at J, with 17 bases between. There are 13 residues in the CDR3.